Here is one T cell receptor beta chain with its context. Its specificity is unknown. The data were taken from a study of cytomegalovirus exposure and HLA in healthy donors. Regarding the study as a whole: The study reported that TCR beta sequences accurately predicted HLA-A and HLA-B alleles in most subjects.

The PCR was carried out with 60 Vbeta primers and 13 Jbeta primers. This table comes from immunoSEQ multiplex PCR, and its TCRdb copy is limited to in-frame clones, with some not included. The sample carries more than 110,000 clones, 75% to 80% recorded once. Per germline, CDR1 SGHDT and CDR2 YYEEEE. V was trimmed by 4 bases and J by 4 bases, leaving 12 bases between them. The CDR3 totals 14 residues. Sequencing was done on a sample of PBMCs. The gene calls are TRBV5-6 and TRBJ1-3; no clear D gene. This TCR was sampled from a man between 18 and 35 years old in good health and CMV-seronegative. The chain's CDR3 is CASSPTGTGNTIYF. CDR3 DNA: TGTGCCAGCAGCCCCACGGGTACGGGAAACACCATATATTTT.